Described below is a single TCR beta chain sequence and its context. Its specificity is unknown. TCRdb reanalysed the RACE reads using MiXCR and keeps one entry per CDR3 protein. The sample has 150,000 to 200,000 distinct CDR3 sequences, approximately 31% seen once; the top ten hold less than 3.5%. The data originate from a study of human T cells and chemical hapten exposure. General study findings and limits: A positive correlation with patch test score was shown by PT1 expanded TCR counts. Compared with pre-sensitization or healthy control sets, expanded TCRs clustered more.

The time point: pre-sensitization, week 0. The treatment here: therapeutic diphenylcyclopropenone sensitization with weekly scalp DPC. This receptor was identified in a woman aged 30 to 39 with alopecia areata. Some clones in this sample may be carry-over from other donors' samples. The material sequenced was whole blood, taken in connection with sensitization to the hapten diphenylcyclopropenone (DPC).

The CDR3 DNA is TGTGCCAGCAGTTCCGCCCCCGAGGGAGGCTACACCTTC. This sequence encodes CASSSAPEGGYTF. The chain links TRBV12-3 or TRBV12-4 to TRBJ1-2; no reliable D call. V was clipped by 4 bases and J by 8 bases, with 14 bases between them. This CDR3 is 13 amino acids long.